This TCR beta chain is from a study of post-analysis software for immune sequencing data. Study-wide findings and caveats: Normalized Chao1 diversity was significantly reduced in patients versus controls. Comparison of patients with controls showed roughly five TRBV segments more frequent in patients, TRBV5-6, TRBV5-1 and TRBV20-1 among them.

Prepared libraries of TCR beta cDNA carried unique molecular identifiers. TCRdb reanalysed the PCR reads using MiXCR and keeps one entry per CDR3 protein. The sample carries around 180,000 distinct CDR3 sequences, approximately 30% recorded once. There are many counts of this clonotype. Its target is not known. The germline CDR1 and CDR2 sequences are SGHRS and YFSETQ. This CDR3 spans 14 amino acids. The J segment lost 4 bases and the V segment lost 4 bases, leaving 4 bases of the junction unmatched. The sequence came from a girl aged 10-17 years with multiple sclerosis. The chain is built from TRBV5-1 and TRBJ2-1; 8 bases fit TRBD2. Specimen: blood. Written as DNA, the CDR3 is TGCGCCAGCAGCCCCACGGGAGGGTACAATGAGCAGTTCTTC. It specifies CASSPTGGYNEQFF.